This T cell receptor beta chain was captured in a study of control samples from healthy donors and cancer patients. Produced via immunoSEQ multiplex PCR; TCRdb's table is partial and in-frame only. Altogether around 75,000 clones are present, 85% to 95% being singletons, with the ten largest covering more than 5%. The CDR3 sequence is 15 residues long. In germline, CDR1 is SGHAT, CDR2 FQNNGV. The ends were cut back, 6 bases at V and 1 base at J, with 15 bases in the middle. The specimen sequenced was blood. The receptor was derived from an older woman in good health. The gene calls are TRBV11-2 and TRBJ1-2; the D gene is possibly TRBD1 (6 bases). CDR3 coding DNA: TGTGCCAGCAGACGGTTTGACAGGATTAACTATGGCTACACCTTC. Translating it yields CASRRFDRINYGYTF.